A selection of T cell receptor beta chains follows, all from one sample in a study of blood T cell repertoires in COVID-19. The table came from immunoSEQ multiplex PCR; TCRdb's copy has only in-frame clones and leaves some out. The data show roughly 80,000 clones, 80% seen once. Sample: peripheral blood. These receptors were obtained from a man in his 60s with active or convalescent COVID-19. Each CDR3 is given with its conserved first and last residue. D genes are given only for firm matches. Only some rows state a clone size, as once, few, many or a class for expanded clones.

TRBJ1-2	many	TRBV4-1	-	TGCGCCAGCAGCCTGATGACAGACGCTAACTATGGCTACACCTTC	CASSLMTDANYGYTF
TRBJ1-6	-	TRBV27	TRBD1	TGTGCCAGCAGTTTATGGCAGGGGGATAGTTCACCCCTCCACTTT	CASSLWQGDSSPLHF
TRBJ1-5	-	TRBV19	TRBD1	TGTGCCAGTAGTACCACAGGGGCGAAGGGCAATCAGCCCCAGCATTTT	CASSTTGAKGNQPQHF
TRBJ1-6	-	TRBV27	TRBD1	TGTGCCAGCAGTTGGACAGGGCATAATTCACCCCTCCACTTT	CASSWTGHNSPLHF
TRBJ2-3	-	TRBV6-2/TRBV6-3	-	TGTGCCAGCAGTTACGCGTTCGACACAGATACGCAGTATTTT	CASSYAFDTDTQYF
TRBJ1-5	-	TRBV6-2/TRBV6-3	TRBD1	TGTGCTAGCAGTTCCCCTCCGGACAGGACCTCCTTTCTCCAGCATTTT	CASSSPPDRTSFLQHF
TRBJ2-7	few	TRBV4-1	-	TGCGCCAGCAGCCAAGATGGGGCAGCTAGCTCCTACGAGCAGTACTTC	CASSQDGAASSYEQYF
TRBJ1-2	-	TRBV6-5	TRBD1	TGTGCCAGCAGTTACGTCGCGCGACAGGGGAACTATGGCTACACCTTC	CASSYVARQGNYGYTF
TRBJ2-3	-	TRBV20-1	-	TGCAGTGCTAGTGGGTTAGCGGCTAGCACAGATACGCAGTATTTT	CSASGLAASTDTQYF
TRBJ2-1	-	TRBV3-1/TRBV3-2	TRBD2	TGTGCCAGCAGCCTCAGCGGGGGGGCAGGGAATGAGCAGTTCTTC	CASSLSGGAGNEQFF
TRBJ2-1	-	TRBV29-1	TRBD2	TGCAGCGTTGCCTCCGGGACTAGTGGAAGCAATGAGCAGTTCTTC	CSVASGTSGSNEQFF
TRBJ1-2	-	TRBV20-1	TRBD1	TGCAGTGCTAGTCCGGGACAGGGGGCGAACTATGGCTACACCTTC	CSASPGQGANYGYTF
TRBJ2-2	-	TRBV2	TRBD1	TGTGCCAGCAGAGCCGGGACAGGGCCCGCCGGGGAGCTGTTTTTT	CASRAGTGPAGELFF
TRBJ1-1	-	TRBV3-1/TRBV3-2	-	TGTGCCAGCAGCTATATACGCGGCGGAAACACTGAAGCTTTCTTT	CASSYIRGGNTEAFF
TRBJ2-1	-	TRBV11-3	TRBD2	TGTGCCAGCAGCTTAGAAGCGGGGAGCTCCTACAATGAGCAGTTCTTC	CASSLEAGSSYNEQFF
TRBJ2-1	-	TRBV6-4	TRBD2	TGTGCCAGCAGTGACACACAGGGGACTAGCAGGAAGATCAATGAGCAGTTCTTC	CASSDTQGTSRKINEQFF
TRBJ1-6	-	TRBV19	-	TGTGCCAGTAGTATTAGAGCAAATAATTCACCCCTCCACTTT	CASSIRANNSPLHF
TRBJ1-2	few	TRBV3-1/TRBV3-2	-	TGTGCCAGCAGCCACCGGACAACCTATGGCTACACCTTC	CASSHRTTYGYTF
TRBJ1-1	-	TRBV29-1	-	TGCAGCGTTTCTCGGGTTGCCCATTGGAACACTGAAGCTTTCTTT	CSVSRVAHWNTEAFF
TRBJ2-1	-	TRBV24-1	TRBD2	TGTGCCACCAGTGATTCCAGACTAGCGGGGTCCTACAATGAGCAGTTCTTC	CATSDSRLAGSYNEQFF
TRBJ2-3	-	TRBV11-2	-	TGTGCCAGCAGCTTAGGTTGGGCGGGGAGGACAGATACGCAGTATTTT	CASSLGWAGRTDTQYF
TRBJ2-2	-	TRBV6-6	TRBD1	TGTGCCAGCGTGAAACCGACAGGGGCCACCGGGGAGCTGTTTTTT	CASVKPTGATGELFF
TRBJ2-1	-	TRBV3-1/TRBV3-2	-	TGTGCCAGCAGCCAAGAGAGGGTCGGGCAGTTCTTC	CASSQERVGQFF
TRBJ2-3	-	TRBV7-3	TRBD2	TGTGCCAGCAGCGTCGGGCTAGCGGCCTCGGATACGCAGTATTTT	CASSVGLAASDTQYF
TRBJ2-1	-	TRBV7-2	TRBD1	TGTGCCAGCAGCAAAACAGGGGGTACCTCCTACAATGAGCAGTTCTTC	CASSKTGGTSYNEQFF
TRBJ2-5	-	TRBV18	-	TGTGCCAGCTCACCCAACCAAGAGACCCAGTACTTC	CASSPNQETQYF
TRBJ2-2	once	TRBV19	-	TGTGCCAGTAGTCCGCAGGGTCAGAACACCGGGGAGCTGTTTTTT	CASSPQGQNTGELFF
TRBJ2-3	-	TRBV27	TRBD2	TGTGCCAGCAGTTCAACATCGGCGGGGGGCGCAGATACGCAGTATTTT	CASSSTSAGGADTQYF
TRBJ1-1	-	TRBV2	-	TGTGCCAGCAGTGAAGCACTTTTTCAGAGGACTGAAGCTTTCTTT	CASSEALFQRTEAFF
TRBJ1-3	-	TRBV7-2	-	TGTGCCAGCAGCTTAGCCAACCGGGGGGCGAGAAACACCATATATTTT	CASSLANRGARNTIYF
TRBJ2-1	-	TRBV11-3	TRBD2	TGTGCCAGCAGCTCCGGACTAGCGGGGGGGTGGCAGTTCTTC	CASSSGLAGGWQFF
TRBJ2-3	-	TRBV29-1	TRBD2	TGCAGCGTCGCGTGGGGGGGTATAACAGATACGCAGTATTTT	CSVAWGGITDTQYF
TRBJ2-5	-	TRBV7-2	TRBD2	TGTGCCAGCATCGCCCGGGCTAGCGGGGGGCCACAAGAGACCCAGTACTTC	CASIARASGGPQETQYF
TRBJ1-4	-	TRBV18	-	TGTGCCAGCTCACCGGAGACAGCAGCAACTAATGAAAAACTGTTTTTT	CASSPETAATNEKLFF
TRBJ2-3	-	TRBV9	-	TGTGCCAGCAGCCCCCCACGGGTTGATACGCAGTATTTT	CASSPPRVDTQYF
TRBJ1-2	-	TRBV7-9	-	TGTGCCAGCAGCCCAGGGCAGGGCCCCTTCTATGGCTACACCTTC	CASSPGQGPFYGYTF
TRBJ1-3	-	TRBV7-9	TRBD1	TGTGCCAGCAGCTTAACACAGGGGTCCGGAAACACCATATATTTT	CASSLTQGSGNTIYF
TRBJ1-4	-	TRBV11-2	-	TGTGCCAGCAGCTTAGCGAGGGAGGAAAAACTGTTTTTT	CASSLAREEKLFF
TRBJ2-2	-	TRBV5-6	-	TGTGCCAGCAGCGGGCTAGCCTCTTGGGAGCTGTTTTTT	CASSGLASWELFF
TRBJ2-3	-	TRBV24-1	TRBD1	TGTGCCACCAGTGCAGGGGGCTCAGATACGCAGTATTTT	CATSAGGSDTQYF
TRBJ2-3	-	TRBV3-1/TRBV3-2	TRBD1	TGTGCCAGCAGCCTCAGGACAGGGCGTGCAGATACGCAGTATTTT	CASSLRTGRADTQYF
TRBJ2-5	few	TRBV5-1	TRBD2	TGCGCCAGCAGCTTGGTCGGGGGGTTTATACAAGAGACCCAGTACTTC	CASSLVGGFIQETQYF
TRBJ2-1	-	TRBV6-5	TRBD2	TGTGCCAGCAGTTGGACACTAGCGGGGGGGACCAATGAGCAGTTCTTC	CASSWTLAGGTNEQFF
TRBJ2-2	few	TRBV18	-	TGTGCCAGCTCACCCGGGAACACCGGGGAGCTGTTTTTT	CASSPGNTGELFF
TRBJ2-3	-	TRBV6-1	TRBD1	TGTGCCAGCAGTGAAGCGGGGACAGCGAGCACAGATACGCAGTATTTT	CASSEAGTASTDTQYF
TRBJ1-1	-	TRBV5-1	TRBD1	TGCGCCAGCACACGGGACAGCTTGGGCGGGGAAGCTTTCTTT	CASTRDSLGGEAFF
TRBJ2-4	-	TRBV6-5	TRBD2	TGTGCCAGCCAGCGGGGGCCGTTAGCCAAAAACATTCAGTACTTC	CASQRGPLAKNIQYF
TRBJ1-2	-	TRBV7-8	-	TGTGCCAGCAGCTTAGGTGTTGGTGGCGGCTACACCTTC	CASSLGVGGGYTF
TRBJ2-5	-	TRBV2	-	TGTGCCAGCAAGGTGGGGGCAGGGACCCAGTACTTC	CASKVGAGTQYF
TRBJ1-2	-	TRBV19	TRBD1	TGTGCCAGTAGAAGACAGGGGGACTATGGCTACACCTTC	CASRRQGDYGYTF
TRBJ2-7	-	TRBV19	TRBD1	TGTGCCAGTAGTACTGGGACAGGAGTGGCCGGTCCCTACGAGCAGTACTTC	CASSTGTGVAGPYEQYF
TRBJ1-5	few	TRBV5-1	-	TGCGCCAGCAGCCCCGGCGGGGGAGGTCAGCCCCAGCATTTT	CASSPGGGGQPQHF